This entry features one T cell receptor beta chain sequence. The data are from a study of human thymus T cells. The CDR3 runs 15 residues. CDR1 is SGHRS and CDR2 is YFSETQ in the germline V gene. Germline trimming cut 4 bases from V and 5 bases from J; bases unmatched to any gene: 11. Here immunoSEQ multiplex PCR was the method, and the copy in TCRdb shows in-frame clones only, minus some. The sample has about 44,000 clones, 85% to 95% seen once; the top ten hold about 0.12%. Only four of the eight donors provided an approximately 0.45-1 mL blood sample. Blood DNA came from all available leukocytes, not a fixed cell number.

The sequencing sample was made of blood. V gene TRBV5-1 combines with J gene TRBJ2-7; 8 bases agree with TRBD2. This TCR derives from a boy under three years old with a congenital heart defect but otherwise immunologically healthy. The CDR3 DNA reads TGCGCCAGCAGCCACGAGCCGGGGGGGCCGAACGAGCAGTACTTC. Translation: CASSHEPGGPNEQYF. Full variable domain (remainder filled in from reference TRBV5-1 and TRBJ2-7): KAGVTQTPRYLIKTRGQQVTLSCSPISGHRSVSWYQQTPGQGLQFLFEYFSETQRNKGNFPGRFSGRQFSNSRSEMNVSTLELGDSALYLCASSHEPGGPNEQYFGPGTRLTVT.